What follows describes a single TCR beta chain. The sample is drawn from a study of shared clonotypes between healthy human individuals. Repertoires were generated with immunoSEQ multiplex PCR, while TCRdb's copy carries only in-frame clones and drops some. The data show over a million clones, roughly 96% seen once. Trimming removed 7 bases from V and 7 bases from J, with 10 bases in between. CDR1 and CDR2 from the germline V gene are SNHLY and FYNNEI. This CDR3 is built from 12 residues. Subsets obtained from CD4+ cells comprised CD45RA+ naive and CD45RA-negative memory cells. The sequence was collected from a young man in good health. The chain employs TRBV2 and TRBJ1-4; D unclear. Sequencing input: naive CD4+ T cells sorted from blood. The subset here: CD45RA+ positively selected. CDR3 in DNA: TGTGCCAGCACCCTAGGTGGTGAAAAACTGTTTTTT. It specifies CASTLGGEKLFF.